The sequence of this T cell receptor (beta chain) was determined in a study of early T cells in non-severe SARS-CoV-2 infection (dated by TCRdb to about 2021). General notes on the study: Because TCR sequencing was done on bulk RNA from unsorted whole blood, the alpha and beta chains could not be paired.

Preparation of the library involved 5' RACE. These reads were obtained on a NextSeq 500. In the TCR library protocol, unique molecular identifiers were attached to individual cDNA molecules to correct for PCR bias and sequencing error. Both TCR alpha and beta chains were sequenced, and tight co-correlation was observed between alpha and beta sequence abundances in each sample. From the authors' description of their analysis: V gene, J gene and CDR3 annotation of TCR sequences was performed with Decombinator V4. TCRs were defined as expanded if a significant change between any two time points was detected under a Poisson model with p below 0.0001. TCR abundances were normalised to the total number of TCRs sequenced in each sample and reported as counts per million. MAIT TCRs were defined by TRAV1-2 paired with TRAJ12, TRAJ20 or TRAJ33, and iNKT TCRs by TRAV10 paired with TRAJ18. VDJdb, accessed 1 November 2021, was searched for CMV, EBV and SARS-CoV-2 annotated TCRs, excluding TCRs annotated for multiple antigens. TCRdb trimmed the raw reads at Q25, called clones with MiXCR and kept productive beta chains. CDR3 protein duplicates are merged, each entry listing the most common genes and DNA. These V and J calls derive from TCRdb rather than the authors' analysis. Within this sample are 65,000 to 95,000 distinct CDR3 sequences, with about 5% of them counted one time only. The ten largest clones take up 7.3% of the sample.

Of note for this clonotype: Its target antigen remains unknown. Per-nucleotide qualities are absent, and no much larger clonotype sits a single base away.

The paper as a whole reports these results and caveats: Matching against VDJdb was skewed toward anti-spike CD8 responses, likely underestimated virus-specific expansions, and missed private and CD4 specificities.

Deletion took 5 bases off V and 6 bases off J, with a span of 20 bases between the germline ends. Its CDR3 holds 15 amino acids, cysteine through phenylalanine. The retained sequence is limited to the CDR3, 45 bases, with the frame set at the first base. CDR1 and CDR2 are drawn from the germline V gene (reference sequence): MNHEY, SMNVEV. This was a case-control study nested in a cohort of healthcare workers in London, UK, who had nasopharyngeal swab PCR tests and blood samples taken every week. Healthcare workers were recruited during the week of the UK lockdown, between 23 and 31 March 2020, and followed weekly for up to 16 weeks.

The specimen comprised whole blood, sampled at baseline. The chain employs TRBV27 and TRBJ2-7, with the D gene possibly TRBD1 or TRBD2, each one fitting 5 bases. This TCR came from an adult who was a healthcare worker with PCR-confirmed SARS-CoV-2 infection or an uninfected control (not recorded which). The DNA sequence follows: TGTGCCAGCAGTGCCTCCCCGGGGCTTAACCGCGAGCAGTACTTC. Translated, it reads CASSASPGLNREQYF.